The T cell receptor (beta chain) described here comes from a study of T-cell memory formation after mild COVID-19. Overall study: Largely, the TCR clusters proved donor specific. Study results and limitations: Several responding clones turned up in pre-infection memory, indicating that cross-reactive memory may have taken part.

This clonotype was observed a few times. Its cognate antigen is unknown. This CDR3 region has 18 residues. V dropped 1 base and J dropped 0; count of bases not matched to a gene: 6. Germline loops: CDR1 LGHDT, CDR2 YNNKEL (reference sequence). TCRdb re-analysed the 5' RACE reads in MiXCR, keeping a single row per CDR3 protein. The table lists roughly 500,000 distinct CDR3 sequences, around 21% of them singletons. This sequence joins TRBV3-1 and TRBJ2-2, with 9 bases lining up with TRBD2. This receptor was taken from an adult woman who had mild COVID-19 (a few samples of this study predate the infection). Cell type and time point are not known. Material for sequencing was PBMCs or a T cell subset sorted from them (not recorded which). CDR3 region: CASSQVQLAGANTGELFF. CDR3 DNA sequence: TGTGCCAGCAGCCAAGTTCAACTAGCGGGTGCGAACACCGGGGAGCTGTTTTTT.